The 25 T cell receptor beta chains below all came from one sample that was sequenced in a study of blood T cell repertoires in COVID-19. Here immunoSEQ multiplex PCR was the method, and the copy in TCRdb shows in-frame clones only, minus some. Of approximately 84,000 clones listed, 75% to 85% were seen once; the top ten hold roughly 30%. The sample taken for sequencing was peripheral blood. Receptor source: a woman of 80 years or more with acute or convalescent COVID-19.

The rearrangement links TRBV30 to TRBJ2-2; D is unclear. The CDR3 sequence is 12 residues long. With 6 bases removed from V and 7 bases from J, the gap between germline ends came to 12 bases. Germline V gives CDR1 GTSNPN, CDR2 SVGIG (reference sequence). CDR3 in amino acids: CACTPLYGELFF. CDR3 coding DNA: TGTGCCTGCACGCCCCTATACGGGGAGCTGTTTTTT.

The chain carries TRBV27 and TRBJ2-1; 12 nucleotides align to TRBD2. CDR1 and CDR2 (germline): MNHEY, SMNVEV (reference sequence). This CDR3 is built from 17 residues. V lost 4 bases, J lost 7 bases, and 11 bases stayed unmatched. DNA for the CDR3: TGTGCCAGCAGTTCACCCGAGACTAGCGGGAGCCGGAATGAGCAGTTCTTC. This encodes CASSSPETSGSRNEQFF.

V usage is TRBV29-1 and J usage is TRBJ2-1; 10 bases are a match to TRBD2. Germline loops: CDR1 SQVTM, CDR2 ANQGSEA. The CDR3 consists of 14 residues. V shed 4 bases and J 2 bases; nucleotides not matched to a gene: 2. The CDR3 DNA is TGCAGCGTTGGGACTAGCGGCCCCTACAATGAGCAGTTCTTC. This sequence encodes CSVGTSGPYNEQFF.

This rearrangement joins TRBV6-4 to TRBJ2-3; TRBD2 is a possible D gene (5 bases). CDR3 length equals 14 residues. Deletions cut 3 bases from V and 3 bases from J, with 10 bases between. From germline, CDR1 is MRHNA and CDR2 SNTAGT. The CDR3 region has the DNA TGTGCCAGCAGTGAGACTATAACGACAGATACGCAGTATTTT. This gives the protein CASSETITTDTQYF.

This clone appeared once. This rearrangement joins TRBV19 to TRBJ1-2, with TRBD1 identical over 12 bases. CDR1 is LNHDA and CDR2 is SQIVND in the germline V gene (reference sequence). Trimming at V came to 5 bases and at J to 4 bases, leaving 5 bases not matched to a gene. The CDR3 is made up of 15 amino acids. The CDR3 here is CASSSGQGASYGYTF. The CDR3 DNA follows: TGTGCCAGTAGTTCGGGACAGGGGGCTTCCTATGGCTACACCTTC.

CDR3 in amino acids: CASSLEGGRIPEAFF. The CDR3 region has the DNA TGTGCCAGCAGCTTAGAGGGGGGGCGCATCCCTGAAGCTTTCTTT. This chain links TRBV7-2 with TRBJ1-1; possibly TRBD1 for D (6 bases). The germline V and J ends were trimmed by 1 base and 6 bases, with 15 bases remaining between them. Germline values: CDR1 SGHTA, CDR2 FQGNSA. The CDR3 is 15 amino acids. Looking up the rest from reference TRBV7-2 and TRBJ1-1 gives the full variable domain: GAGVSQSPSNKVTEKGKDVELRCDPISGHTALYWYRQSLGQGLEFLIYFQGNSAPDKSGLPSDRFSAERTGGSVSTLTIQRTQQEDSAVYLCASSLEGGRIPEAFFGQGTRLTVV.

The V call is TRBV2, the J call TRBJ2-1; maybe TRBD1 (5 bases). Germline CDR1 SNHLY, CDR2 FYNNEI. The CDR3 runs 14 residues. Trimming cost V 7 bases and J 0 bases, with 10 bases left between them. This chain's CDR3 is CASKQGSSYNEQFF. The CDR3 nucleotides are TGTGCCAGCAAGCAGGGAAGCTCCTACAATGAGCAGTTCTTC. Variable domain in full (rest from reference TRBV2 and TRBJ2-1): EPEVTQTPSHQVTQMGQEVILRCVPISNHLYFYWYRQILGQKVEFLVSFYNNEISEKSEIFDDQFSVERPDGSNFTLKIRSTKLEDSAMYFCASKQGSSYNEQFFGPGTRLTVL.

The gene calls are TRBV11-3 and TRBJ1-3, with D perhaps TRBD1 (5 bases). This CDR3 region has 15 residues. Trimming left V 5 bases short and J 4 bases short, with 15 bases between. The germline gives CDR1 SGHNT, CDR2 YENEEA. The CDR3 is CASSGGIQGGNTIYF. The CDR3 DNA sequence: TGTGCCAGCAGCGGAGGGATCCAGGGCGGAAACACCATATATTTT.

The chain links TRBV29-1 to TRBJ2-3; 7 positions agree with TRBD1. V lost 1 base to trimming and J lost 6 bases; unmatched junction nucleotides: 4. The CDR3 consists of 13 residues. Looked up from germline, CDR1 is SQVTM and CDR2 is ANQGSEA. In nucleotides, the CDR3 is TGCAGCGTTGAAGGACAGGGTGGGGATACGCAGTATTTT. It codes for CSVEGQGGDTQYF.

The chain uses TRBV19 and TRBJ2-5; 14 bases map to TRBD2. Trimming cost V 3 bases and J 5 bases; bases outside gene matches: 8. The CDR3 length is 17 residues. Per germline, CDR1 LNHDA and CDR2 SQIVND (reference sequence). The CDR3 loop is CASSIDGTSGSRETQYF. The CDR3 nucleotides read TGTGCCAGTAGTATTGACGGGACTAGCGGGAGTAGGGAGACCCAGTACTTC.

The chain joins TRBV3-1 (or the pseudogene TRBV3-2) to TRBJ2-5; TRBD2 agrees at 13 bases. The CDR3 contains 17 residues. Per the germline V gene, CDR1 is LGHDT and CDR2 is YNNKEL (reference sequence). V shed 4 bases and J 3 bases; nucleotides not matched to a gene: 8. CDR3 DNA sequence: TGTGCCAGCAGCCGGACTAGCGGGAGTTTTGGCAAAGAGACCCAGTACTTC. Its protein is CASSRTSGSFGKETQYF.

J is TRBJ1-5 and V is TRBV6-1; maybe TRBD1 (5 bases). CDR3 length: 18 residues. Germline V CDR1 and CDR2: MNHNS, SASEGT. The V end was cut by 2 bases, the J end by 2 bases, with 19 bases between. The DNA of the CDR3 is TGTGCCAGCAGTGAAATGGCAGGGTTCGGGTTGGGCAATCAGCCCCAGCATTTT. Translation: CASSEMAGFGLGNQPQHF.

The CDR3 protein is CASSFTGTYEQYF. The DNA for the CDR3 is TGTGCCAGCAGCTTTACAGGGACCTACGAGCAGTACTTC. The chain couples TRBV5-4 to TRBJ2-7, with D possibly TRBD1 on 6 matching bases. Germline loops: CDR1 SGHNT, CDR2 YYREEE (reference sequence). V was cut by 2 bases and J by 2 bases, with 8 bases left in between. There are 13 residues in the CDR3.

The chain joins TRBV11-2 to TRBJ2-1; D call uncertain. The CDR3 consists of 15 residues. Germline assignment: CDR1 SGHAT and CDR2 FQNNGV. Trimming removed 1 base from V and 8 bases from J, with 15 bases in between. The CDR3 here is CASSLVVGTTDEQFF. Written as DNA, the CDR3 is TGTGCCAGCAGCTTAGTTGTGGGCACAACGGATGAGCAGTTCTTC.

The chain recombines TRBV9 with TRBJ2-1; D uncertain. The germline CDR1 and CDR2 sequences are SGDLS and YYNGEE. Trimming removed 5 bases at V and 2 bases at J, with 11 bases between. The CDR3 runs 14 residues. CDR3 residues: CASRSDDTYNEQFF. In nucleotides, the CDR3 is TGTGCCAGCAGATCCGACGACACCTACAATGAGCAGTTCTTC.

The chain is built from TRBV20-1 and TRBJ1-6; D call uncertain. CDR1 is DFQATT and CDR2 is SNEGSKA in the germline V gene (reference sequence). The ends were cut back, 3 bases at V and 2 bases at J, with 8 bases in the middle. This CDR3 has 14 residues. CDR3 protein: CSASVAAYNSPLHF. The CDR3 coding sequence is TGCAGTGCTAGTGTGGCGGCCTATAATTCACCCCTCCACTTT.

The V gene is TRBV15, the J gene TRBJ2-6; D is unclear. Germline CDR1 LNHNV, CDR2 YYDKDF (reference sequence). The CDR3 covers 15 residues. Trimming shortened V by 1 base and J by 1 base, and 5 bases separated the two germline ends. CDR3 in amino acids: CATSRGPSGANVLTF. The CDR3 DNA reads as TGTGCCACCAGCAGAGGTCCATCTGGGGCCAACGTCCTGACTTTC.

The chain has TRBV29-1 and TRBJ2-7, with 11 bases matching TRBD1. This CDR3 has 16 residues. V lost 4 bases, J lost 5 bases, and 13 bases stayed unmatched. In germline, CDR1 is SQVTM, CDR2 ANQGSEA. DNA of the CDR3: TGCAGCGTTGTTGGGCCGGGACAGGGGGACGTGGACGAGCAGTACTTC. Translated, it gives CSVVGPGQGDVDEQYF.

Comments on this clone: The sample holds other DNA sequences that translate to the same CDR3. The chain carries TRBV28 and TRBJ1-1, with D possibly TRBD1 on 5 matching bases. The CDR3 is 14 amino acids. Germline loops: CDR1 MDHEN, CDR2 SYDVKM. V lost 6 bases, J lost 0 bases, and 11 bases lay in between. The CDR3 sequence: CASRAGGVNTEAFF. The CDR3 bases are TGTGCCAGCAGGGCCGGGGGGGTGAACACTGAAGCTTTCTTT.

The chain carries TRBV6-5 and TRBJ1-3, with unresolved D. Germline CDR1 and CDR2: MNHEY and SVGAGI. The V and J ends lost 7 bases and 1 base respectively, with 8 bases between them. The length of the CDR3 is 13 residues. The CDR3 DNA follows: TGTGCCAGCATGTTAGTTTCTGGAAACACCATATATTTT. Protein product: CASMLVSGNTIYF.

In this sample, this clone turned up a few times. The chain employs TRBV5-1 and TRBJ2-5; a weak D match, TRBD1 (5 bases). The CDR3 length is 14 residues. V shed 1 base and J shed 5 bases, with 12 bases lying between them. Germline-derived CDR1 and CDR2 are SGHRS and YFSETQ. The CDR3 nucleotides read TGCGCCAGCAGCTTGAAGGCAGGGCGGGAGACCCAGTACTTC. The encoded protein is CASSLKAGRETQYF.

The chain employs TRBV6-6 and TRBJ2-1; the D gene is possibly TRBD2 (5 bases). The CDR3 runs to 14 residues. Germline-derived CDR1 and CDR2 are MNHNY and SVGAGI (reference sequence). The germline V and J ends were trimmed by 6 bases and 5 bases, with 14 bases remaining between them. CDR3 protein: CASSLTIGDNEQFF. In nucleotides, the CDR3 is TGTGCCAGCAGCCTGACGATCGGGGACAATGAGCAGTTCTTC.

This CDR3 is CASSIGRGRNGELFF. CDR3 DNA: TGTGCCAGTAGTATAGGCAGGGGGCGAAACGGGGAGCTGTTTTTT. This sequence joins TRBV19 and TRBJ2-2; 8 nucleotides match TRBD1. Germline values: CDR1 LNHDA, CDR2 SQIVND (reference sequence). J lost 7 bases, V lost 1 base, and 5 bases had no gene match. This CDR3 spans 15 amino acids.

The rearrangement joins TRBV3-1 (or the pseudogene TRBV3-2) to TRBJ2-7; D unresolved. CDR3 size: 13 residues. The V and J ends lost 5 bases and 2 bases respectively, with 10 bases between them. CDR1 LGHDT and CDR2 YNNKEL come from the germline V gene (reference sequence). The CDR3 region is CASSSTTTYEQYF. CDR3 nucleotide sequence: TGTGCCAGCAGCTCAACGACAACCTACGAGCAGTACTTC.

The rearrangement uses TRBV28 and TRBJ1-2; D remains ambiguous. The CDR3 runs to 12 residues. The germline V gene encodes CDR1 MDHEN and CDR2 SYDVKM. Deletions cut 3 bases from V and 1 base from J, with 3 bases between. CDR3 DNA: TGTGCCAGCAGTTTTATTAACTATGGCTACACCTTC. Protein: CASSFINYGYTF.